This TCR beta chain emerged from a study of STAT5B mutations in CD4+ large granular lymphocyte leukemia. Study results and caveats: Main leukemic clonotypes were patient-specific, but around 25% appeared at low frequency elsewhere.

On this clone: As yet, its antigen is unknown.

The assay was run at survey level. Per the authors' pipeline: Lowest detectable productive clonotype frequency was 2.59 x 10-5. Data came from immunoSEQ multiplex PCR; TCRdb stores just in-frame clones and leaves some out. The V and J calls and clone size were taken over from that table, and D and trimming were inferred from the DNA. The profile shows fewer than 35,000 clones, roughly 75% of them singletons. The source material was CD4+ T cells from blood buffy coats. The clonotype was recovered from a human donor in good health.

The CDR3 bases are TGTGCCAGCTCATTCGCAGGGGTAGGCAATCAGCCCCAGCATTTT. Protein: CASSFAGVGNQPQHF. The V gene is TRBV18, the J gene TRBJ1-5; possible D gene TRBD1, 6 bases. Germline V gene lookup returns CDR1 KGHSH and CDR2 LQKENI. V lost 5 bases and J 2 bases, leaving 13 bases between the germline ends. This CDR3 contains 15 residues.